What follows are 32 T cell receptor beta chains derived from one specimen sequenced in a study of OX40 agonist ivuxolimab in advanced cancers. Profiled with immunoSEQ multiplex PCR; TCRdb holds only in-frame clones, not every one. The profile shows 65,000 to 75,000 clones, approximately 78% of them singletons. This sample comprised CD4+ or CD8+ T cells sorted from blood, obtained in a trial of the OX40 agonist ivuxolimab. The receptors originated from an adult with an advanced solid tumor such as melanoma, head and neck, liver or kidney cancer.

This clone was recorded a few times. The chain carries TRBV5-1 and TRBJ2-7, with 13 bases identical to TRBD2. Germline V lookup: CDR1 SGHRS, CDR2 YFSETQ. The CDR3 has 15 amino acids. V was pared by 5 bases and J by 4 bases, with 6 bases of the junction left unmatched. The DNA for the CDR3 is TGCGCCAGCAGTCAACTAGCGGGAGGGCCGTACGAGCAGTACTTC. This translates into CASSQLAGGPYEQYF.

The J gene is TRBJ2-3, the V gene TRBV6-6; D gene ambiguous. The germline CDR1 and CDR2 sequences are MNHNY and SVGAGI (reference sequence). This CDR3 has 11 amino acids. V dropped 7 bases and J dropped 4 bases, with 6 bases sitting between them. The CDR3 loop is CASMTSDTQYF. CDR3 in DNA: TGTGCCAGCATGACGTCAGATACGCAGTATTTT.

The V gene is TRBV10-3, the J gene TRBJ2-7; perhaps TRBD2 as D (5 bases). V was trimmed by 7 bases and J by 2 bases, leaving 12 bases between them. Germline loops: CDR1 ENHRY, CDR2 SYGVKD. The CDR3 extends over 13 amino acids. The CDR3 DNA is TGTGCCATCACCGAGGGAGTCCCCTACGAGCAGTACTTC. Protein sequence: CAITEGVPYEQYF.

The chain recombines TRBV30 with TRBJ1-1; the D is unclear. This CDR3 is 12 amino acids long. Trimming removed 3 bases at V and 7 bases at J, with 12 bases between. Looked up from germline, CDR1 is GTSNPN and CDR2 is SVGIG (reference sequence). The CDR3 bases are TGTGCCTGGAGCCGTCTCCTGGGTGAAGCTTTCTTT. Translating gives CAWSRLLGEAFF.

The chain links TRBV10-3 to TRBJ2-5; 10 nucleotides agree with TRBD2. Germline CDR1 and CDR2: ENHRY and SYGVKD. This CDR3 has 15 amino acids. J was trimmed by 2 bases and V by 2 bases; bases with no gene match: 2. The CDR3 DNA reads TGTGCCATCAGTGAGGCTAGCGGGAGACAAGAGACCCAGTACTTC. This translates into CAISEASGRQETQYF.

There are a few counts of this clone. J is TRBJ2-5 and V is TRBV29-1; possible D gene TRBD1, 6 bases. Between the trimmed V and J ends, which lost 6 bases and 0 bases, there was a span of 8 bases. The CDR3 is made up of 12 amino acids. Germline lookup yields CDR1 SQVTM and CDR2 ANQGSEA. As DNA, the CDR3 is TGCAGCGTCCACAGGGACCAAGAGACCCAGTACTTC. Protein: CSVHRDQETQYF.

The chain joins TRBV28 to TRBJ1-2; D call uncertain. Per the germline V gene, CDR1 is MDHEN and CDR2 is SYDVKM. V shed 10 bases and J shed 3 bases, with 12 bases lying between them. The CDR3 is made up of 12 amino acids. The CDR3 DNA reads TGTGCCATCCTAGGGTGGGACTATGGCTACACCTTC. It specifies CAILGWDYGYTF.

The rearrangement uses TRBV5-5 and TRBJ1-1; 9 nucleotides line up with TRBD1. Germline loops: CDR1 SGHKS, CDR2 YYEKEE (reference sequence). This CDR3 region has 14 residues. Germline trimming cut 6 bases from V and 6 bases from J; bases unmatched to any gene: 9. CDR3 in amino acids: CASTQPGQGSEAFF. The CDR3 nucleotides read TGTGCCAGCACCCAACCGGGACAGGGCTCTGAAGCTTTCTTT.

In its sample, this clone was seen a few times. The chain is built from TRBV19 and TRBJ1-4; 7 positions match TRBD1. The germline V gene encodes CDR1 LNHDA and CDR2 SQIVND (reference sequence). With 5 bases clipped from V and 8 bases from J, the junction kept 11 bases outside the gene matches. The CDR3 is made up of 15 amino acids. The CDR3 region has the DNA TGTGCCAGTAGTGCCCAGACAGGGTTGAGCGAAAAACTGTTTTTT. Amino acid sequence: CASSAQTGLSEKLFF. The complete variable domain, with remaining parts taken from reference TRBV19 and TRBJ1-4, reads DGGITQSPKYLFRKEGQNVTLSCEQNLNHDAMYWYRQDPGQGLRLIYYSQIVNDFQKGDIAEGYSVSREKKESFPLTVTSAQKNPTAFYLCASSAQTGLSEKLFFGSGTQLSVL.

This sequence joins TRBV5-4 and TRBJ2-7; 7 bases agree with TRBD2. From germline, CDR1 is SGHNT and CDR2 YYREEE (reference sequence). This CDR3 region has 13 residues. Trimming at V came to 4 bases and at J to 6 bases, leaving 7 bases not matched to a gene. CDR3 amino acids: CASSPGGIGEQYF. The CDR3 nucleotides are TGTGCCAGCAGCCCCGGGGGGATCGGCGAGCAGTACTTC.

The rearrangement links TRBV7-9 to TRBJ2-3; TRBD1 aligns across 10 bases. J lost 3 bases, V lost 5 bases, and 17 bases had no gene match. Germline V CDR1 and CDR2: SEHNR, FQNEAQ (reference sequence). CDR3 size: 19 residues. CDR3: CASSILTGGAWVVTDTQYF. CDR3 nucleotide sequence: TGTGCCAGCAGCATTCTGACAGGGGGCGCGTGGGTGGTGACAGATACGCAGTATTTT.

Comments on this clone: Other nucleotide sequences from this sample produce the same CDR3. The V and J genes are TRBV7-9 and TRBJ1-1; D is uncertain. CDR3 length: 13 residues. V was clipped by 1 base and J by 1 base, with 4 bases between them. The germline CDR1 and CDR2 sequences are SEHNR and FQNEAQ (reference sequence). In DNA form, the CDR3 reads TGTGCCAGCAGCTTAGGACGGAACACTGAAGCTTTCTTT. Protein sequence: CASSLGRNTEAFF.

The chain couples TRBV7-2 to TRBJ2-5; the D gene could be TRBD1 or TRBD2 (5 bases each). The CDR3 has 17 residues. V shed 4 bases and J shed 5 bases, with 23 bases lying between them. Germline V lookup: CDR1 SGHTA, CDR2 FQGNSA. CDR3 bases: TGTGCCAGCAGCTCGCAGGTCGGCAGGGCTAGGAGGGAGACCCAGTACTTC. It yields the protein CASSSQVGRARRETQYF. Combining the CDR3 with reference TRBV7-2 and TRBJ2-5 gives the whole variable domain GAGVSQSPSNKVTEKGKDVELRCDPISGHTALYWYRQSLGQGLEFLIYFQGNSAPDKSGLPSDRFSAERTGGSVSTLTIQRTQQEDSAVYLCASSSQVGRARRETQYFGPGTRLLVL.

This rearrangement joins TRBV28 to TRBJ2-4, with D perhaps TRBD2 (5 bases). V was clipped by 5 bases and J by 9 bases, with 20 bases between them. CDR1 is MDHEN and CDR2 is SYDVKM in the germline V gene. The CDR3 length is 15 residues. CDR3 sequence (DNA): TGTGCCAGCAGTCCAAACGGGATCTCCGGAACCATTCAGTACTTC. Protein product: CASSPNGISGTIQYF. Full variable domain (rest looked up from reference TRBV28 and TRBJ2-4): DVKVTQSSRYLVKRTGEKVFLECVQDMDHENMFWYRQDPGLGLRLIYFSYDVKMKEKGDIPEGYSVSREKKERFSLILESASTNQTSMYLCASSPNGISGTIQYFGAGTRLSVL.

The CDR3: CASSYLGTAQEAQYF. CDR3 in DNA: TGTGCCAGCAGTTACTTAGGGACGGCCCAAGAAGCCCAGTACTTC. The V call is TRBV6-6, the J call TRBJ2-5, with D perhaps matching TRBD1 or TRBD2 (5 bases each). The CDR3 is made up of 15 amino acids. The germline V gene has CDR1 MNHNY and CDR2 SVGAGI (reference sequence). Deletions cut 1 base from V and 9 bases from J, with 18 bases between.

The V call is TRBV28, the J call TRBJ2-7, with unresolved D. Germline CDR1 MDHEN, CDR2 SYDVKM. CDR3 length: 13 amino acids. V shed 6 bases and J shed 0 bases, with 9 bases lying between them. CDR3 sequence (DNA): TGTGCCAGCAGCCTTGGGCACTCCTACGAGCAGTACTTC. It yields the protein CASSLGHSYEQYF.

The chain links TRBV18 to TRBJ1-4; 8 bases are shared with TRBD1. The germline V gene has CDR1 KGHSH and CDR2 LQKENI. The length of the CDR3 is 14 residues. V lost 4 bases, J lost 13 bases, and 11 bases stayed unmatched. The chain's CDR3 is CASSLRQGPEGLFF. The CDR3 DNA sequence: TGTGCCAGCTCACTACGACAGGGGCCGGAGGGACTGTTTTTT. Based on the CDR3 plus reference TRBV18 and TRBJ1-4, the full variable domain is NAGVMQNPRHLVRRRGQEARLRCSPMKGHSHVYWYRQLPEEGLKFMVYLQKENIIDESGMPKERFSAEFPKEGPSILRIQQVVRGDSAAYFCASSLRQGPEGLFFGSGTQLSVL.

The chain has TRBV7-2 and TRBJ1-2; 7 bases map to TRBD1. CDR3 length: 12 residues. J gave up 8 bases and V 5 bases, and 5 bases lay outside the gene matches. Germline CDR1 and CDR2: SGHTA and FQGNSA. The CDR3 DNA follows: TGTGCCAGCAGCGTAGACAGGGTGGGCTACACCTTC. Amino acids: CASSVDRVGYTF.

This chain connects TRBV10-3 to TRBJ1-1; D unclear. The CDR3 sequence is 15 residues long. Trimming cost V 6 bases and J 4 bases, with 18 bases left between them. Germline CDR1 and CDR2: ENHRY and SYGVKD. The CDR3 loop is CAISGTEGLSTEAFF. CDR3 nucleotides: TGTGCCATCAGCGGAACCGAGGGTTTGAGCACTGAAGCTTTCTTT.

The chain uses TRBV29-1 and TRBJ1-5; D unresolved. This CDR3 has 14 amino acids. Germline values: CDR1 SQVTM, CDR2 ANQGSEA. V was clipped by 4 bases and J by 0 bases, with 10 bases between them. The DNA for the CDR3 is TGCAGCGTTGCAGTACAGAATAGCAATCAGCCCCAGCATTTT. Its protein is CSVAVQNSNQPQHF.

The CDR3: CASSQGMGANYGYTF. Here the CDR3 DNA reads TGCGCCAGCAGCCAAGGGATGGGAGCTAACTATGGCTACACCTTC. This chain joins TRBV4-3 and TRBJ1-2; D remains ambiguous. CDR1 is LGHNA and CDR2 is YSLEER in the germline V gene. Trimming shortened V by 1 base and J by 0 bases, and 9 bases separated the two germline ends. CDR3 length: 15 amino acids.

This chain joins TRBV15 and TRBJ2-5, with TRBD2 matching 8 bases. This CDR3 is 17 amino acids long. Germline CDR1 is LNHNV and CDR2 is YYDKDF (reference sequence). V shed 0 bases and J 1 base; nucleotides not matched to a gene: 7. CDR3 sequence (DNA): TGTGCCACCAGCAGAGACCTCGGGGGGGTGTCCCAAGAGACCCAGTACTTC. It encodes CATSRDLGGVSQETQYF.

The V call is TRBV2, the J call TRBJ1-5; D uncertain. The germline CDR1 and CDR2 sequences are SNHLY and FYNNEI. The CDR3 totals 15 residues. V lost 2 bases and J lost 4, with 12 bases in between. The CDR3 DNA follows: TGTGCCAGCAGTGAAATCCCCTCCCGTAATCAGCCCCAGCATTTT. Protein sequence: CASSEIPSRNQPQHF.

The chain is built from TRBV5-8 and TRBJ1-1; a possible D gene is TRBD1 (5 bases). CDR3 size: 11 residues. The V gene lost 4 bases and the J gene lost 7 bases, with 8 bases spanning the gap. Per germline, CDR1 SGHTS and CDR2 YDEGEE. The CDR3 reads CASSLDSEAFF. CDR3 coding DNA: TGTGCCAGCAGCCTCGACAGTGAAGCTTTCTTT.

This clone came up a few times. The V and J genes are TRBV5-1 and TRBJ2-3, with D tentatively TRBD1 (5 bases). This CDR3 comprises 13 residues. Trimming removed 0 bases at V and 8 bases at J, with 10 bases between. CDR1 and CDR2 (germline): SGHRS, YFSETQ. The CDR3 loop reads CASSLGGNPTQYF. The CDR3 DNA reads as TGCGCCAGCAGCTTGGGGGGCAATCCTACGCAGTATTTT.

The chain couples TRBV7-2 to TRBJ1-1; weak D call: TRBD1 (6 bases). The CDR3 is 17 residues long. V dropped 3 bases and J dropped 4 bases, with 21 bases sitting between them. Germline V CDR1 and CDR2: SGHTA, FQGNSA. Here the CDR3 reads CASSFGLYQGMGTEAFF. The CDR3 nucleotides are TGTGCCAGCAGCTTCGGCCTGTACCAGGGGATGGGCACTGAAGCTTTCTTT.

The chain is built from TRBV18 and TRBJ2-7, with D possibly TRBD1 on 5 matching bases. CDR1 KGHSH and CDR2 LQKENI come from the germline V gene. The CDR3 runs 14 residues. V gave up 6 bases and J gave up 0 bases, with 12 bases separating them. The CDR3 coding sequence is TGTGCCAGCTCCTCAGGGTTTTCCTCCTACGAGCAGTACGTC. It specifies CASSSGFSSYEQYV.

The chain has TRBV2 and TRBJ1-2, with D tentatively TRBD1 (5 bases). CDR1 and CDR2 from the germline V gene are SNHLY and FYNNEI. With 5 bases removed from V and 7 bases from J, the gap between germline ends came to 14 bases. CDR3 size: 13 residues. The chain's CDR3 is CASSRRPGGGYTF. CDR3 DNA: TGTGCCAGCAGTAGGCGGCCCGGGGGTGGCTACACCTTC.

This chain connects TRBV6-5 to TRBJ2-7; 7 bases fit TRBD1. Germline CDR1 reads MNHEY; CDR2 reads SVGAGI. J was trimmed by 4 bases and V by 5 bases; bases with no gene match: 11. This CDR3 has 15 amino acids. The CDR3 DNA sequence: TGTGCCAGCAGTCGATCCTTGGACAGGTTGTACGAGCAGTACTTC. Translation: CASSRSLDRLYEQYF.

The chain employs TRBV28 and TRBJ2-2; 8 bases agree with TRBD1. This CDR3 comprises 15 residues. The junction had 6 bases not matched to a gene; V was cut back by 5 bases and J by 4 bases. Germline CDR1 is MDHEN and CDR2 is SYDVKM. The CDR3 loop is CASSPQGAGTGELFF. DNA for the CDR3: TGTGCCAGCAGTCCTCAGGGGGCGGGCACCGGGGAGCTGTTTTTT.

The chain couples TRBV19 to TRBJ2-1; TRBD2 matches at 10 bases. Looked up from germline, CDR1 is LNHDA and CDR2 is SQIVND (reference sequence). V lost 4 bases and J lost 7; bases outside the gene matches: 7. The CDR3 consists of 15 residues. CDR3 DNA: TGTGCCAGTAGTACACTAGCGGGGAGAAGTAATGAGCAGTTCTTC. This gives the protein CASSTLAGRSNEQFF.

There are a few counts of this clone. The DNA of the CDR3 is TGTGCCAGCAGCAGACAGGGGGCGAACAATGAGCAGTTCTTC. Encoded protein: CASSRQGANNEQFF. This rearrangement joins TRBV11-2 to TRBJ2-1; 10 positions agree with TRBD1. The V and J ends lost 5 bases and 5 bases, in that order; junction bases with no gene match: 3. CDR1 SGHAT and CDR2 FQNNGV come from the germline V gene. CDR3 length: 14 residues.